The rows below give T cell receptor beta chains drawn from one sample of a study of beta chain features in type 1 diabetes. The data were produced by immunoSEQ multiplex PCR, yet TCRdb's version contains in-frame clones alone and is incomplete. The sample includes about 170,000 clones, over 6% seen only once; the top ten take approximately 0.54%. The sample was central memory CD4+ T cells from blood. The receptors originated from a man between 18 and 29 years old with type 1 diabetes. Both conserved end residues are part of each CDR3. Each record gives: D gene, V gene, clone size, J gene, CDR3 protein, CDR3 DNA. The D gene is left open where the match is weak. Expanded clones get a size class; other rows say once, few or many, or leave the size out.

D gene: -
V gene: TRBV10-3
clone size: many
J gene: TRBJ1-3
CDR3 protein: CAISGTAADTIYF
CDR3 DNA: TGTGCCATCAGTGGGACTGCAGCGGACACCATATATTTT

D gene: -
V gene: TRBV2
clone size: -
J gene: TRBJ2-7
CDR3 protein: CASSEGQVDTYEQYF
CDR3 DNA: TGTGCCAGCAGTGAAGGACAAGTCGATACCTACGAGCAGTACTTC

D gene: TRBD2
V gene: TRBV18
clone size: -
J gene: TRBJ2-1
CDR3 protein: CASAVAGDNEQFF
CDR3 DNA: TGTGCCAGCGCTGTAGCGGGAGACAATGAGCAGTTCTTC

D gene: TRBD2
V gene: TRBV5-6
clone size: -
J gene: TRBJ2-3
CDR3 protein: CASSSGLAGVRDTQYF
CDR3 DNA: TGTGCCAGCAGCTCCGGACTAGCGGGAGTTAGAGATACGCAGTATTTT

D gene: TRBD1
V gene: TRBV6-6
clone size: few
J gene: TRBJ1-5
CDR3 protein: CATSLTGRDQPQHF
CDR3 DNA: TGTGCCACCTCTTTGACAGGGAGAGATCAGCCCCAGCATTTT

D gene: -
V gene: TRBV7-9
clone size: few
J gene: TRBJ2-7
CDR3 protein: CASSFSRGEQYF
CDR3 DNA: TGTGCCAGCAGCTTCTCTCGGGGCGAGCAGTACTTC

D gene: -
V gene: TRBV7-8
clone size: -
J gene: TRBJ2-3
CDR3 protein: CASTKELGVDTQYF
CDR3 DNA: TGTGCCAGCACAAAGGAACTCGGGGTGGATACGCAGTATTTT

D gene: -
V gene: TRBV28
clone size: -
J gene: TRBJ1-6
CDR3 protein: CASSLIGGDDSPLHF
CDR3 DNA: TGTGCCAGCAGTTTAATAGGAGGTGATGATTCACCCCTCCACTTT

D gene: -
V gene: TRBV5-1
clone size: -
J gene: TRBJ1-5
CDR3 protein: CASSWTGGGNQPQHF
CDR3 DNA: TGCGCCAGCAGCTGGACGGGAGGGGGCAATCAGCCCCAGCATTTT

D gene: -
V gene: TRBV6-1
clone size: few
J gene: TRBJ2-7
CDR3 protein: CASTRRREQYF
CDR3 DNA: TGTGCCAGCACCCGGAGACGCGAGCAGTACTTC

D gene: TRBD1
V gene: TRBV27
clone size: few
J gene: TRBJ1-2
CDR3 protein: CASSSSGRGLYGYTF
CDR3 DNA: TGTGCCAGCAGTTCGAGCGGCAGGGGGCTTTATGGCTACACCTTC

D gene: -
V gene: TRBV15
clone size: -
J gene: TRBJ2-4
CDR3 protein: CATSSSQGILAKNIQYF
CDR3 DNA: TGTGCCACCAGCTCAAGTCAGGGGATATTAGCCAAAAACATTCAGTACTTC

D gene: -
V gene: TRBV30
clone size: -
J gene: TRBJ2-7
CDR3 protein: CAWSPNLGGQYF
CDR3 DNA: TGTGCCTGGAGTCCCAACCTCGGGGGGCAGTACTTC

D gene: -
V gene: TRBV28
clone size: few
J gene: TRBJ2-2
CDR3 protein: CASSGGQNTGELFF
CDR3 DNA: TGTGCCAGCAGTGGGGGACAGAACACCGGGGAGCTGTTTTTT

D gene: TRBD2
V gene: TRBV7-2
clone size: -
J gene: TRBJ2-3
CDR3 protein: CASSLGTSGGAYSTDTQYF
CDR3 DNA: TGTGCCAGCAGCCTCGGGACTAGCGGGGGGGCCTATAGCACAGATACGCAGTATTTT

D gene: TRBD1
V gene: TRBV5-6
clone size: -
J gene: TRBJ2-1
CDR3 protein: CASSLWTGASTYNEQFF
CDR3 DNA: TGTGCCAGCAGCTTGTGGACAGGGGCTTCAACCTACAATGAGCAGTTCTTC

D gene: -
V gene: TRBV19
clone size: -
J gene: TRBJ2-3
CDR3 protein: CASSTFITGKNGVTQYF
CDR3 DNA: TGTGCCAGTAGTACATTTATTACAGGGAAGAATGGAGTTACGCAGTATTTT

D gene: -
V gene: TRBV5-1
clone size: few
J gene: TRBJ1-1
CDR3 protein: CASSLANSRVTEAFF
CDR3 DNA: TGCGCCAGCAGCTTGGCTAACAGCCGTGTCACTGAAGCTTTCTTT

D gene: -
V gene: TRBV7-2
clone size: -
J gene: TRBJ2-3
CDR3 protein: CASSLGLGKRSYF
CDR3 DNA: TGTGCCAGCAGCTTAGGACTCGGGAAAAGGTCGTATTTT

D gene: -
V gene: TRBV4-2
clone size: -
J gene: TRBJ1-1
CDR3 protein: CASSQHTASTEAFF
CDR3 DNA: TGTGCCAGCAGCCAGCATACAGCATCCACTGAAGCTTTCTTT

D gene: TRBD1
V gene: TRBV13
clone size: few
J gene: TRBJ1-2
CDR3 protein: CASSRTGGLYGYTF
CDR3 DNA: TGTGCCAGCAGCCGGACAGGGGGTCTCTATGGCTACACCTTC

D gene: TRBD1
V gene: TRBV30
clone size: -
J gene: TRBJ2-7
CDR3 protein: CAWSVKGADEQYF
CDR3 DNA: TGTGCCTGGAGTGTAAAGGGGGCGGACGAGCAGTACTTC

D gene: TRBD2
V gene: TRBV7-2
clone size: few
J gene: TRBJ2-7
CDR3 protein: CASGPGTRAYEQYF
CDR3 DNA: TGTGCCAGCGGCCCCGGGACTAGGGCCTACGAGCAGTACTTC